A selection of T cell receptor beta chains follows, all from one sample in a study of OX40 agonist ivuxolimab in advanced cancers. Sequenced by immunoSEQ multiplex PCR; TCRdb stores in-frame clones only, minus some. The table records about 35,000 clones, about 81% of them present only once. The specimen was CD4+ or CD8+ T cells sorted from blood, collected in a trial of the OX40 agonist ivuxolimab. These TCRs come from an adult with an advanced solid tumor such as melanoma, head and neck, liver or kidney cancer. CDR3s include the opening cysteine and the closing phenylalanine or tryptophan. A D gene is named only where the DNA matches it firmly. Size is omitted from some rows. Given values are once, few, many or a class for expanded clones.

clone size: -
D gene: -
J gene: TRBJ2-6
V gene: TRBV14
CDR3 DNA: TGTGCCAGCAGCCAACCCAGAGGGGCTGGGGCCAACGTCCTGACTTTC
CDR3 protein: CASSQPRGAGANVLTF

clone size: -
D gene: -
J gene: TRBJ1-2
V gene: TRBV27
CDR3 DNA: TGTGCCAGCAGTTTGGTTTGGGCAGACCTGATCGGCGGCTACACCTTC
CDR3 protein: CASSLVWADLIGGYTF

clone size: -
D gene: -
J gene: TRBJ2-7
V gene: TRBV5-1
CDR3 DNA: TGCGCCAGCAGCTCCTCCCAGGGAGACTACGAGCAGTACTTC
CDR3 protein: CASSSSQGDYEQYF

clone size: -
D gene: -
J gene: TRBJ1-2
V gene: TRBV27
CDR3 DNA: TGTGCCAGCAGCTCCGGCCCTTTCGTCTATGGCTACACCTTC
CDR3 protein: CASSSGPFVYGYTF

clone size: -
D gene: -
J gene: TRBJ2-1
V gene: TRBV6-5
CDR3 DNA: TGTGCCAGCAGTTACTCGATAAGGGCTTACAATGAGCAGTTCTTC
CDR3 protein: CASSYSIRAYNEQFF

clone size: -
D gene: -
J gene: TRBJ1-4
V gene: TRBV6-1
CDR3 DNA: TGTGCCAGCAGTGAACAGAAGGATGAAAAACTGTTTTTT
CDR3 protein: CASSEQKDEKLFF

clone size: -
D gene: -
J gene: TRBJ1-5
V gene: TRBV6-6
CDR3 DNA: TGTGCCAGCAGTTACTGGGATGGAGGGGCAAAACAGCCCCAGCATTTT
CDR3 protein: CASSYWDGGAKQPQHF

clone size: few
D gene: -
J gene: TRBJ1-5
V gene: TRBV2
CDR3 DNA: TGTGCCAGCAGCCCGGGGGTAGGGCAGCCCCAGCATTTT
CDR3 protein: CASSPGVGQPQHF

clone size: -
D gene: TRBD1
J gene: TRBJ2-3
V gene: TRBV28
CDR3 DNA: TGTGCCAGCAGGAAACAGGGGACAGATACGCAGTATTTT
CDR3 protein: CASRKQGTDTQYF

clone size: -
D gene: -
J gene: TRBJ2-6
V gene: TRBV5-1
CDR3 DNA: TGCGCCAGCAGCTTGGCGATGGGGGCCCCCTCTGGGGCCAACGTCCTGACTTTC
CDR3 protein: CASSLAMGAPSGANVLTF

clone size: medium-sized
D gene: -
J gene: TRBJ1-5
V gene: TRBV10-2
CDR3 DNA: TGCGCCAGCAAAGGGCGAGGCAATCAGCCCCAGCATTTT
CDR3 protein: CASKGRGNQPQHF

clone size: -
D gene: -
J gene: TRBJ1-2
V gene: TRBV2
CDR3 DNA: TGTGCCAGCATTTTCGGAAGGAACTATGGCTACACCTTC
CDR3 protein: CASIFGRNYGYTF

clone size: -
D gene: -
J gene: TRBJ1-1
V gene: TRBV10-1
CDR3 DNA: TGCGCCAGCAGTGAAAGGACAGCGAACACTGAAGCTTTCTTT
CDR3 protein: CASSERTANTEAFF

clone size: once
D gene: -
J gene: TRBJ1-1
V gene: TRBV2
CDR3 DNA: TGTGCCAGCACCCGGGGGGGGATGAACACTGAAGCTTTCTTT
CDR3 protein: CASTRGGMNTEAFF

clone size: -
D gene: -
J gene: TRBJ2-2
V gene: TRBV21-1
CDR3 DNA: TGTGCCAGCAGCAAAAACCCTAGCGAAAACACCGGGGAGCTGTTTTTT
CDR3 protein: CASSKNPSENTGELFF

clone size: -
D gene: -
J gene: TRBJ1-6
V gene: TRBV11-2
CDR3 DNA: TGTGCCAGCAGCTTAGATAGGGCCATCTATAATTCACCCCTCCACTTT
CDR3 protein: CASSLDRAIYNSPLHF

clone size: -
D gene: -
J gene: TRBJ2-6
V gene: TRBV6-1
CDR3 DNA: TGTGCCAGCAGGGACCAGGGCTCTGGGGCCAACGTCCTGACTTTC
CDR3 protein: CASRDQGSGANVLTF

clone size: -
D gene: -
J gene: TRBJ2-2
V gene: TRBV9
CDR3 DNA: TGTGCCAGCAGCGTATACGGGGGCACCGGGGAGCTGTTTTTT
CDR3 protein: CASSVYGGTGELFF

clone size: -
D gene: -
J gene: TRBJ1-1
V gene: TRBV6-1
CDR3 DNA: TGTGCCAGCAGCCGAGGGAGTGAAGCTTTCTTT
CDR3 protein: CASSRGSEAFF

clone size: -
D gene: -
J gene: TRBJ1-6
V gene: TRBV5-4
CDR3 DNA: TGTGCCAGCCAGCTCTATGGCACCTACTATAATTCACCCCTCCACTTT
CDR3 protein: CASQLYGTYYNSPLHF

clone size: once
D gene: TRBD2
J gene: TRBJ2-1
V gene: TRBV4-1
CDR3 DNA: TGCGCCAGCAGTGGACGACCTTTAGCGGGTTTGGGTAATGAGCAGTTCTTC
CDR3 protein: CASSGRPLAGLGNEQFF

clone size: medium-sized
D gene: -
J gene: TRBJ2-5
V gene: TRBV9
CDR3 DNA: TGTGCCAGCAGCGTAGGGCAGGTGGAAGAGACCCAGTACTTC
CDR3 protein: CASSVGQVEETQYF

clone size: -
D gene: TRBD1
J gene: TRBJ1-6
V gene: TRBV7-9
CDR3 DNA: TGTGCCAGCAGGGGAACAGGGGATAATTCACCCCTCCACTTT
CDR3 protein: CASRGTGDNSPLHF

clone size: -
D gene: -
J gene: TRBJ2-3
V gene: TRBV19
CDR3 DNA: TGTGCCAGTAGTATATCTCTCACAGATACGCAGTATTTT
CDR3 protein: CASSISLTDTQYF

clone size: -
D gene: -
J gene: TRBJ2-3
V gene: TRBV27
CDR3 DNA: TGTGCCAGCAGTTCCCACCCCGCTGGACGAGATACGCAGTATTTT
CDR3 protein: CASSSHPAGRDTQYF

clone size: -
D gene: -
J gene: TRBJ1-2
V gene: TRBV9
CDR3 DNA: TGTGCCAGCAGCGCCCCCACTACCTTAAACGACTATGGCTACACCTTC
CDR3 protein: CASSAPTTLNDYGYTF

clone size: -
D gene: TRBD1
J gene: TRBJ1-5
V gene: TRBV15
CDR3 DNA: TGTGCCACCAGCAGAGACAGGGGGCACCAGCCCCAGCATTTT
CDR3 protein: CATSRDRGHQPQHF

clone size: once
D gene: -
J gene: TRBJ1-5
V gene: TRBV11-3
CDR3 DNA: TGTGCCAGCAGCGCCCGGGACGGAAACAATCAGCCCCAGCATTTT
CDR3 protein: CASSARDGNNQPQHF

clone size: few
D gene: -
J gene: TRBJ1-2
V gene: TRBV7-8
CDR3 DNA: TGTGCCAGCAGCCGATATACAGGATCCGCTAACTATGGCTACACCTTC
CDR3 protein: CASSRYTGSANYGYTF

clone size: few
D gene: TRBD2
J gene: TRBJ2-5
V gene: TRBV28
CDR3 DNA: TGTGCCAGCAGTTCCCGGTTTAGCGGGGGGGAGACCCAGTACTTC
CDR3 protein: CASSSRFSGGETQYF

clone size: -
D gene: -
J gene: TRBJ2-2
V gene: TRBV29-1
CDR3 DNA: TGCAGTATAGCAGCCAACACCGGGGAGCTGTTTTTT
CDR3 protein: CSIAANTGELFF

clone size: few
D gene: TRBD1
J gene: TRBJ1-1
V gene: TRBV5-1
CDR3 DNA: TGCGCCAGCAGCTTGGAAGGGACAGGGGGCGCGAGCACTGAAGCTTTCTTT
CDR3 protein: CASSLEGTGGASTEAFF

clone size: -
D gene: TRBD2
J gene: TRBJ2-2
V gene: TRBV6-4
CDR3 DNA: TGTGCCAGCAGTGACTCGATCCAGCGGGAGTGGTACCGGGGAGCTGTTTTT
CDR3 protein: CASSDSIQREWYRGAVF

clone size: -
D gene: -
J gene: TRBJ2-7
V gene: TRBV7-9
CDR3 DNA: TGTGCCAGCAGCTTCTGCAGGGCCAACGAGCAGTACTTC
CDR3 protein: CASSFCRANEQYF

clone size: -
D gene: TRBD1
J gene: TRBJ1-4
V gene: TRBV29-1
CDR3 DNA: TGCAGCGTAACCGGGACAGGGGTTGAAAAACTGTTTTTT
CDR3 protein: CSVTGTGVEKLFF

clone size: -
D gene: -
J gene: TRBJ1-1
V gene: TRBV28
CDR3 DNA: TGTGCCAGCAGTTCCACCTTCGGACAGATGAACACTGAAGCTTTCTTT
CDR3 protein: CASSSTFGQMNTEAFF

clone size: -
D gene: TRBD2
J gene: TRBJ2-1
V gene: TRBV30
CDR3 DNA: TGTGCCTGGAGTCTTTTTAGCGGGAATGAGCAGTTCTTC
CDR3 protein: CAWSLFSGNEQFF

clone size: -
D gene: -
J gene: TRBJ1-1
V gene: TRBV10-3
CDR3 DNA: TGTGCCATCAGTGGGGAGAACACTGAAGCTTTCTTT
CDR3 protein: CAISGENTEAFF

clone size: -
D gene: -
J gene: TRBJ2-5
V gene: TRBV7-9
CDR3 DNA: TGTGCCAGCAGCTTTGGGGAAGGCCAAGAGACCCAGTACTTC
CDR3 protein: CASSFGEGQETQYF

clone size: -
D gene: -
J gene: TRBJ2-7
V gene: TRBV28
CDR3 DNA: TGTGCCAGCAGTTTAGTGACGGTGTCCTACGAGCAGTACTTC
CDR3 protein: CASSLVTVSYEQYF

clone size: -
D gene: -
J gene: TRBJ1-4
V gene: TRBV30
CDR3 DNA: TGTGCCTGGAGTGTACAAGCGGGGTTGACTGAAAAACTGTTTTTT
CDR3 protein: CAWSVQAGLTEKLFF

clone size: few
D gene: -
J gene: TRBJ1-4
V gene: TRBV28
CDR3 DNA: TGTGCCAGCAGTTCCGTTGGGGGGACTAATGAAAAACTGTTTTTT
CDR3 protein: CASSSVGGTNEKLFF

clone size: -
D gene: -
J gene: TRBJ2-1
V gene: TRBV6-6
CDR3 DNA: TGTGCCAGCACCCCGGGGGTAGCGGTAACCAATGAGCAGTTCTTC
CDR3 protein: CASTPGVAVTNEQFF

clone size: -
D gene: -
J gene: TRBJ2-2
V gene: TRBV15
CDR3 DNA: TGTGCCACCAGCACGGAGGGCCTCCGTGGCGGGGAGCTGTTTTTT
CDR3 protein: CATSTEGLRGGELFF

clone size: once
D gene: TRBD1
J gene: TRBJ2-7
V gene: TRBV19
CDR3 DNA: TGTGCCAGTAGTTGGACCAGGGGGCCCTACGAGCAGTACTTC
CDR3 protein: CASSWTRGPYEQYF

clone size: -
D gene: -
J gene: TRBJ2-4
V gene: TRBV7-2
CDR3 DNA: TGTGCCAGCAGCTTAGTACCAGGGAAAAACATTCAGTACTTC
CDR3 protein: CASSLVPGKNIQYF